One and the same sample provided the 15 T cell receptor beta chains below, sequenced in a study of early T cells in non-severe SARS-CoV-2 infection. Each CDR3 protein is one row after TCRdb ran MiXCR on the 5' RACE reads. The data contain about 70,000 distinct CDR3 sequences, 5% of them singletons. The source was whole blood, collected at baseline. These receptors came from an adult who was a healthcare worker with PCR-confirmed SARS-CoV-2 infection or an uninfected control (not recorded which).

This clonotype occurred many times. The J gene is TRBJ2-7, the V gene TRBV7-9, with D maybe TRBD1 (6 bases). The CDR3 contains 15 residues. The germline gives CDR1 SEHNR, CDR2 FQNEAQ (reference sequence). V dropped 4 bases and J dropped 1 base, with 14 bases sitting between them. The CDR3 here is CASSSETGQSYEQYF. For the CDR3, the DNA is TGTGCCAGCAGCTCCGAGACAGGCCAGTCCTACGAGCAGTACTTC. Combining the CDR3 with reference TRBV7-9 and TRBJ2-7 gives the whole variable domain DTGVSQNPRHKITKRGQNVTFRCDPISEHNRLYWYRQTLGQGPEFLTYFQNEAQLEKSRLLSDRFSAERPKGSFSTLEIQRTEQGDSAMYLCASSSETGQSYEQYFGPGTRLTVT.

This clonotype was detected a few times. This chain uses TRBV11-2 with TRBJ2-7, with D hard to call. CDR1 and CDR2 (germline): SGHAT, FQNNGV. This CDR3 contains 12 residues. V lost 5 bases, J lost 0 bases, and 5 bases lay in between. The DNA of the CDR3 is TGTGCCAGCAGCCGAGCCTCCTACGAGCAGTACTTC. It encodes CASSRASYEQYF.

The V call is TRBV5-1, the J call TRBJ2-2; D perhaps matches TRBD2 (5 bases). The CDR3 length is 12 residues. Germline values: CDR1 SGHRS, CDR2 YFSETQ. CDR3 coding DNA: TGCTCATGTTTTGGAGGCACCGGGGAGCTGTTTTTT. Translation: CSCFGGTGELFF.

This clonotype has a handful of counts. The gene calls are TRBV28 and TRBJ2-5; 7 nucleotides match TRBD1. V was clipped by 6 bases and J by 1 base; unmatched bases: 11. CDR1 is MDHEN and CDR2 is SYDVKM in the germline V gene. The CDR3 totals 16 residues. CDR3 nucleotides: TGTGCCAGCAGCACTAACAGGGGCCAATTCCAAGAGACCCAGTACTTC. Protein product: CASSTNRGQFQETQYF.

There are many counts of this clonotype. One end of the junction fails to match germline, which may point to a read error. The chain links TRBV6-5 to TRBJ2-1, with D tentatively TRBD1 or TRBD2 (6 bases each). Germline assignment: CDR1 MNHEY and CDR2 SVGAGI. The CDR3 runs to 11 residues. CDR3 protein: CASRSLRGEFF. The DNA of the CDR3 is TGTGCCAGCAGGAGCCTGAGGGGGGAGTTTTTC.

This clonotype was recorded at least ten times. The chain uses TRBV2 and TRBJ2-5, with D maybe TRBD2 (6 bases). This CDR3 comprises 15 residues. Germline V gives CDR1 SNHLY, CDR2 FYNNEI. Trimming stripped 4 bases from V and 5 bases from J, with 17 bases between. The CDR3 sequence is CASSAGPAGSETQYF. The CDR3 DNA reads TGTGCCAGCAGTGCGGGGCCTGCCGGGAGTGAGACCCAGTACTTC. Combining the CDR3 with reference TRBV2 and TRBJ2-5 gives the whole variable domain EPEVTQTPSHQVTQMGQEVILRCVPISNHLYFYWYRQILGQKVEFLVSFYNNEISEKSEIFDDQFSVERPDGSNFTLKIRSTKLEDSAMYFCASSAGPAGSETQYFGPGTRLLVL.

This clonotype was detected many times. The V and J genes are TRBV3-1 and TRBJ2-7; 8 bases line up with TRBD2. CDR3 length: 14 residues. Germline lookup yields CDR1 LGHDT and CDR2 YNNKEL (reference sequence). V was clipped by 0 bases and J by 7 bases; unmatched bases: 5. Here the CDR3 DNA reads TGTGCCAGCAGCCAAGAAGCGGGAGCGGGAGAGCAGTACTTC. Protein sequence: CASSQEAGAGEQYF.

This clonotype has only a few counts. The V call is TRBV5-4, the J call TRBJ2-3; 9 bases match TRBD2. Unmatched junction bases numbered 8, after V lost 4 bases and J lost 5 bases. The CDR3 contains 15 residues. Looked up from germline, CDR1 is SGHNT and CDR2 is YYREEE (reference sequence). The CDR3 reads CASSARASGKDTQYF. The CDR3 DNA sequence: TGTGCCAGCAGCGCCCGGGCTAGCGGGAAAGATACGCAGTATTTT.

This clonotype showed up many times. The V gene is TRBV28, the J gene TRBJ1-1; D may be TRBD1 (5 bases). This CDR3 region has 13 residues. Trimming stripped 3 bases from V and 4 bases from J, with 9 bases between. Germline V lookup: CDR1 MDHEN, CDR2 SYDVKM. The CDR3 DNA reads as TGTGCCAGCAGTTTCGGGGGAGTCACTGAAGCTTTCTTT. The encoded protein is CASSFGGVTEAFF.

This clonotype was found many times. The chain uses TRBV5-6 and TRBJ2-1, with 16 bases fitting TRBD2. Looked up from germline, CDR1 is SGHDT and CDR2 is YYEEEE. The junction had 8 bases not matched to a gene; V was cut back by 3 bases and J by 5 bases. The CDR3 sequence is 18 residues long. The CDR3 loop is CASSSGTSGRAFNNEQFF. The CDR3 nucleotides are TGTGCCAGCAGCTCCGGGACTAGCGGGAGGGCCTTCAACAATGAGCAGTTCTTC.

This clonotype occurred many times. The rearrangement joins TRBV6-5 to TRBJ2-5, with TRBD2 as a possible D gene (5 bases). Germline V gene sequence: CDR1 MNHEY, CDR2 SVGAGI. The ends were cut back, 7 bases at V and 0 bases at J, with 18 bases in the middle. The length of the CDR3 is 16 residues. The CDR3 reads CASTPWSGKYQETQYF. The CDR3 nucleotides read TGTGCCAGCACCCCGTGGAGCGGCAAGTACCAAGAGACCCAGTACTTC.

For this clonotype: Possible read error: a much larger clone is one base away. The gene calls are TRBV3-1 and TRBJ1-2; D is ambiguous. The length of the CDR3 is 13 residues. Germline lookup yields CDR1 LGHDT and CDR2 YNNKEL (reference sequence). The chain's CDR3 is CASSGAVTYGFTF. The CDR3 DNA reads TGTGCCAGCAGCGGCGCGGTTACCTATGGCTTCACCTTC.

This clonotype showed up just a few times. V and J are TRBV12-3 or TRBV12-4 and TRBJ2-1, with 9 bases identical to TRBD1. The length of the CDR3 is 16 residues. Germline trimming cut 4 bases from V and 5 bases from J; bases unmatched to any gene: 9. Here the CDR3 reads CASSSWDRAENNEQFF. The CDR3 DNA reads as TGTGCCAGCAGTTCGTGGGACAGGGCAGAGAACAATGAGCAGTTCTTC.

This clonotype was recorded at least ten times. V gene TRBV7-9 combines with J gene TRBJ1-1; D is possibly TRBD1 (5 bases). Trimming stripped 10 bases from V and 1 base from J, with 16 bases between. The CDR3 loop spans 14 amino acids. CDR1 is SEHNR and CDR2 is FQNEAQ in the germline V gene (reference sequence). CDR3 bases: TGTGCCACAATTCTCGGGGCGGGGAACACTGAAGCTTTCTTT. Translated, it gives CATILGAGNTEAFF. Looking up the rest from reference TRBV7-9 and TRBJ1-1 gives the full variable domain: DTGVSQNPRHKITKRGQNVTFRCDPISEHNRLYWYRQTLGQGPEFLTYFQNEAQLEKSRLLSDRFSAERPKGSFSTLEIQRTEQGDSAMYLCATILGAGNTEAFFGQGTRLTVV.

The CDR3 coding sequence is TGCGCCAGCAGTGAGAGCGGGGGGAGCTCCTACAATGAGCAGTTCTTC. Translating it yields CASSESGGSSYNEQFF. The gene calls are TRBV10-1 and TRBJ2-1; 9 bases map to TRBD2. J was trimmed by 0 bases and V by 2 bases; bases with no gene match: 2. Looked up from germline, CDR1 is WNHNN and CDR2 is SYGVQD (reference sequence). CDR3 length: 16 residues.